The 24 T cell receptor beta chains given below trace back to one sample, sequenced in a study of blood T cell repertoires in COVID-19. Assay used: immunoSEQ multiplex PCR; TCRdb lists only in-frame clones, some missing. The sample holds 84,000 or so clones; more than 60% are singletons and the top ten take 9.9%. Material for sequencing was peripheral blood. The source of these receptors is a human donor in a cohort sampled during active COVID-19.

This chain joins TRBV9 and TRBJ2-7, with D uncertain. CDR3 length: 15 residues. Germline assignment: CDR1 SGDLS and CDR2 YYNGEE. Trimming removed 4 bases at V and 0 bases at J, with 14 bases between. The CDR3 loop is CASSPYTRSSYEQYF. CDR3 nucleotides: TGTGCCAGCAGCCCCTATACGAGGAGCTCCTACGAGCAGTACTTC.

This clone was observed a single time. The CDR3 DNA follows: TGTGCCAGCAGCTTAGACAGGGCTGTGGGGGGCTACACCTTC. Protein sequence: CASSLDRAVGGYTF. The gene calls are TRBV7-2 and TRBJ1-2; perhaps TRBD1 as D (6 bases). Looked up from germline, CDR1 is SGHTA and CDR2 is FQGNSA. The CDR3 is 14 amino acids. V dropped 1 base and J dropped 8 bases, with 14 bases sitting between them.

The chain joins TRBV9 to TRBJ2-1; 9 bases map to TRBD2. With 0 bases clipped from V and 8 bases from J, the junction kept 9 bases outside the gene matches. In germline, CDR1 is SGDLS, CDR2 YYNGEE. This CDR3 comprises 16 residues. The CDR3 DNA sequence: TGTGCCAGCAGCGTAGTTCCTAGCGGGGACGGCCATGAGCAGTTCTTC. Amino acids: CASSVVPSGDGHEQFF.

This CDR3 is CASSQAFGRGGQAAYEQYF. The CDR3 DNA reads TGCGCCAGCAGCCAAGCTTTCGGTAGGGGGGGGCAGGCAGCCTACGAGCAGTACTTC. The chain joins TRBV4-1 to TRBJ2-7; tentatively, D is TRBD2 (7 bases). Germline assignment: CDR1 MGHRA and CDR2 YSYEKL. This CDR3 is built from 19 residues. Deletions cut 1 base from V and 2 bases from J, with 24 bases between.

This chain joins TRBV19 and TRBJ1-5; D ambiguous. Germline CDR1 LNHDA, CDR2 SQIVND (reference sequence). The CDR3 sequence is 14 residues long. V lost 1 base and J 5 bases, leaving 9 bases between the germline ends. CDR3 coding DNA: TGTGCCAGTAGTATAGGTTACGGGGATCAGCCCCAGCATTTT. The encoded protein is CASSIGYGDQPQHF.

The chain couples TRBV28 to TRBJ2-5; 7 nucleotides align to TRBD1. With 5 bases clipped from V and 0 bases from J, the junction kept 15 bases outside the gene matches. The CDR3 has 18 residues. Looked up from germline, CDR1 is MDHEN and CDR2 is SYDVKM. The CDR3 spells CASSTGVSILPDQETQYF. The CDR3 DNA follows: TGTGCCAGCAGTACAGGGGTTTCCATCCTGCCCGACCAAGAGACCCAGTACTTC.

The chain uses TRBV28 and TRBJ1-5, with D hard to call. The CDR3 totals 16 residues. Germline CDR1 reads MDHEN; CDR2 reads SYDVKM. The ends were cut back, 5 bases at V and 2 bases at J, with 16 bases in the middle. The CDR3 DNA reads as TGTGCCAGCAGTGTCCGCGCGGGAAGTGGCAATCAGCCCCAGCATTTT. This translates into CASSVRAGSGNQPQHF.

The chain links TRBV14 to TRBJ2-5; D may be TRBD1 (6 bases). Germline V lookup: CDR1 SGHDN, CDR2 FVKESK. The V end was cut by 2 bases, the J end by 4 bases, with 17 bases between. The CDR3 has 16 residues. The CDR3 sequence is CASSQWGQGIRETQYF. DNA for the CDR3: TGTGCCAGCAGCCAATGGGGTCAGGGGATCCGAGAGACCCAGTACTTC.

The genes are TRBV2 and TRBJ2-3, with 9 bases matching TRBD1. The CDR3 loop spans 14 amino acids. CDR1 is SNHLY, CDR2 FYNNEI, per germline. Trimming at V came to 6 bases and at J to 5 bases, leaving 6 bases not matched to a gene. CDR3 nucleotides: TGTGCCAGCAGCCCGGGACAGGGAGGAGATACGCAGTATTTT. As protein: CASSPGQGGDTQYF.

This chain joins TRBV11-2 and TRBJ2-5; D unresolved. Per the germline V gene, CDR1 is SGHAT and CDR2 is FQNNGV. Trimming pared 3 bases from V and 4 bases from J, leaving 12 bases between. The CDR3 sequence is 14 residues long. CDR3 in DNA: TGTGCCAGCAGCTTGGGCCCCCTGGGAGAGACCCAGTACTTC. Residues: CASSLGPLGETQYF.

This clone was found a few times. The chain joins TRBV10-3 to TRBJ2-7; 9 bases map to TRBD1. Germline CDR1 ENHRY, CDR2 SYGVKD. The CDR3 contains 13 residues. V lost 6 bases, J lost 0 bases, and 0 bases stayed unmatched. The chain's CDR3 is CAIRTGGSYEQYF. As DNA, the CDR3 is TGTGCCATCAGGACAGGGGGCTCCTACGAGCAGTACTTC.

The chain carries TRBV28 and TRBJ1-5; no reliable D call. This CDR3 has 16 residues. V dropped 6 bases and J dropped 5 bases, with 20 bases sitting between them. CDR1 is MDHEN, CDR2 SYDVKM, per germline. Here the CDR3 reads CASREGVMAVYQPQHF. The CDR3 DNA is TGTGCCAGCAGAGAAGGAGTGATGGCGGTTTATCAGCCCCAGCATTTT.

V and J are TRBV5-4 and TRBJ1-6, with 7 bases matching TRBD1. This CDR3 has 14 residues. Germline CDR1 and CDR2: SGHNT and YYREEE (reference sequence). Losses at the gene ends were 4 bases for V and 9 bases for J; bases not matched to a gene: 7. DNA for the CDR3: TGTGCCAGCAGCCGTGACAGGGCAAGTTCACCCCTCCACTTT. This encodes CASSRDRASSPLHF.

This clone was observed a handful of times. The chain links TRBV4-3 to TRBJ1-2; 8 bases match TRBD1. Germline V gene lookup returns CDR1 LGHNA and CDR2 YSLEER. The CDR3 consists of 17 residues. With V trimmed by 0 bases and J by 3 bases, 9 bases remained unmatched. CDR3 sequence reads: CASSQDILQGAYYGYTF. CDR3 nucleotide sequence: TGCGCCAGCAGCCAAGATATTCTCCAGGGGGCCTACTATGGCTACACCTTC.

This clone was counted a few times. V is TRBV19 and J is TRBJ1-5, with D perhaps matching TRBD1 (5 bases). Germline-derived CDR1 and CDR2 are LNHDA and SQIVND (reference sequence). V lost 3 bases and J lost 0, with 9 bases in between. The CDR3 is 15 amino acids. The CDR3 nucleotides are TGTGCCAGTAGTATTCAGGGATATAGCAATCAGCCCCAGCATTTT. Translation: CASSIQGYSNQPQHF.

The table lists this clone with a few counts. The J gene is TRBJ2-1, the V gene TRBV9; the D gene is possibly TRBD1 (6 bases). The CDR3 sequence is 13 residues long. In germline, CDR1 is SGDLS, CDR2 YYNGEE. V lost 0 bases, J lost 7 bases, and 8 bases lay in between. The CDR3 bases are TGTGCCAGCAGCGTAGGAACAGGGAATGAGCAGTTCTTC. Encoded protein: CASSVGTGNEQFF.

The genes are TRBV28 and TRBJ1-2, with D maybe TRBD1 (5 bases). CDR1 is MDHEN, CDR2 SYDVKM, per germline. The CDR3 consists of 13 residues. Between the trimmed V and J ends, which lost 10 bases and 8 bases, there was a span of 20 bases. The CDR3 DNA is TGTGCCACGACTCAGACAGACGCTAAGGGCTACACCTTC. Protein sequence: CATTQTDAKGYTF.

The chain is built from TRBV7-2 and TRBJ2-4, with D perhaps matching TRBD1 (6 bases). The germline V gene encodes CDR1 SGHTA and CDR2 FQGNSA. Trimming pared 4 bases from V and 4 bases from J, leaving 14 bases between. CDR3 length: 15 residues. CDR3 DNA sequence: TGTGCCAGCAGCTCTCAGGGGTTTAGTAAAAACATTCAGTACTTC. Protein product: CASSSQGFSKNIQYF.

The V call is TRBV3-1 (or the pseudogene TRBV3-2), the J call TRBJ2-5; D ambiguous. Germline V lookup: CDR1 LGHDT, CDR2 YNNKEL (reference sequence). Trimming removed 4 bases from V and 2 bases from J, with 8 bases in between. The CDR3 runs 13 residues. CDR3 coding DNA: TGTGCCAGCAGCCGCGGCTCTCAAGAGACCCAGTACTTC. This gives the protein CASSRGSQETQYF.

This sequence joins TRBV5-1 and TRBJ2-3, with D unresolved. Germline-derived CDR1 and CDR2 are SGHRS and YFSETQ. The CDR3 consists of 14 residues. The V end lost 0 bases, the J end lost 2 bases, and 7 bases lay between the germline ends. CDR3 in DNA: TGCGCCAGCAGCTTGGGCGGCTACACAGATACGCAGTATTTT. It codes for CASSLGGYTDTQYF.

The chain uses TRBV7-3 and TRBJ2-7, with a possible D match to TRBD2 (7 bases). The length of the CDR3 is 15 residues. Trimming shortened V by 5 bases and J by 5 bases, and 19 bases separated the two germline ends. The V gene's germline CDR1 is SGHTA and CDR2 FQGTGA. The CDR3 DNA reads TGTGCCAGCAGCCCCCGTGGCGGGGGCGATCACGAGCAGTACTTC. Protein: CASSPRGGGDHEQYF.

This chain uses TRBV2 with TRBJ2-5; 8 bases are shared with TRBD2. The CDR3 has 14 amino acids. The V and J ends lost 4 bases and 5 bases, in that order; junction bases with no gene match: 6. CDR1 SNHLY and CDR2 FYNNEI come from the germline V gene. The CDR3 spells CASSVAGPRETQYF. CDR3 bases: TGTGCCAGCAGTGTAGCGGGGCCGCGGGAGACCCAGTACTTC.

The CDR3 region has the DNA TGTGCCAGTCGAAACAGGGGACAAAACTATGGCTACACCTTC. This codes for CASRNRGQNYGYTF. The chain links TRBV19 to TRBJ1-2, with 7 bases aligning to TRBD1. The ends lost 8 bases at V and 2 bases at J; junction bases unmatched: 8. Per germline, CDR1 LNHDA and CDR2 SQIVND (reference sequence). The CDR3 is made up of 14 amino acids.

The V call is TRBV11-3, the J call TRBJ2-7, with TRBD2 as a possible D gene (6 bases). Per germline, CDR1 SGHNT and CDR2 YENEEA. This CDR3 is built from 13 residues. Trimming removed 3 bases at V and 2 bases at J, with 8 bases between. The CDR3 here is CASSFGGAYEQYF. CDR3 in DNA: TGTGCCAGCAGCTTCGGCGGGGCCTACGAGCAGTACTTC. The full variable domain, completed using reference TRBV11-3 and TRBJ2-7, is EAGVVQSPRYKIIEKKQPVAFWCNPISGHNTLYWYLQNLGQGPELLIRYENEEAVDDSQLPKDRFSAERLKGVDSTLKIQPAELGDSAVYLCASSFGGAYEQYFGPGTRLTVT.